This T cell receptor beta chain is from a study of blood T cell repertoires in COVID-19. Background on the study: Acute and convalescent COVID-19 samples came from the United States, Italy and Spain. PBMCs, B-cell-depleted T cells, or T cells were the source of the cDNA or gDNA that made up the material.

How the authors handled the data: For nucleated cells, counts were estimated from reference gene primer amplification. Sequenced by immunoSEQ multiplex PCR; TCRdb stores in-frame clones only, minus some. D and trimming were read from the DNA, whereas the V and J calls and clone size are those reported in that table. The sample includes around 230,000 clones, 86% seen only once; the top ten take roughly 3.3%. V dropped 5 bases and J dropped 4 bases, with 12 bases sitting between them. Looked up from germline, CDR1 is SEHNR and CDR2 is FQNEAQ (reference sequence). The CDR3 is 14 amino acids. This receptor was identified in a woman in her thirties or forties with acute COVID-19. This rearrangement joins TRBV7-9 to TRBJ1-5, with a weak D call TRBD1 (6 bases). Sample: PBMCs or T cells enriched from blood (not recorded which). CDR3 in DNA: TGTGCCAGCAGCGGGGCGGGGGCAAATCAGCCCCAGCATTTT. Encoded protein: CASSGAGANQPQHF.